This T cell receptor (beta chain) was recovered during a study of control samples from healthy donors and cancer patients. CDR1 and CDR2 from the germline V gene are LNHDA and SQIVND (reference sequence). The CDR3 covers 17 residues. The V end lost 2 bases, the J end lost 2 bases, and 16 bases lay between the germline ends. Profiling relied on immunoSEQ multiplex PCR, and the TCRdb table lists in-frame clones only, not all of them. The sample carries 80,000 to 100,000 clones, 80% to 95% recorded once. The V call is TRBV19, the J call TRBJ1-3; D may be TRBD1 (5 bases). Material: blood. This TCR derives from a human donor in good health. The donor label of this sample is uncertain. CDR3 in DNA: TGTGCCAGTAGTATACGTCTGAGCGCAGGGCCTGGAAACACCATATATTTT. Translated, it gives CASSIRLSAGPGNTIYF.